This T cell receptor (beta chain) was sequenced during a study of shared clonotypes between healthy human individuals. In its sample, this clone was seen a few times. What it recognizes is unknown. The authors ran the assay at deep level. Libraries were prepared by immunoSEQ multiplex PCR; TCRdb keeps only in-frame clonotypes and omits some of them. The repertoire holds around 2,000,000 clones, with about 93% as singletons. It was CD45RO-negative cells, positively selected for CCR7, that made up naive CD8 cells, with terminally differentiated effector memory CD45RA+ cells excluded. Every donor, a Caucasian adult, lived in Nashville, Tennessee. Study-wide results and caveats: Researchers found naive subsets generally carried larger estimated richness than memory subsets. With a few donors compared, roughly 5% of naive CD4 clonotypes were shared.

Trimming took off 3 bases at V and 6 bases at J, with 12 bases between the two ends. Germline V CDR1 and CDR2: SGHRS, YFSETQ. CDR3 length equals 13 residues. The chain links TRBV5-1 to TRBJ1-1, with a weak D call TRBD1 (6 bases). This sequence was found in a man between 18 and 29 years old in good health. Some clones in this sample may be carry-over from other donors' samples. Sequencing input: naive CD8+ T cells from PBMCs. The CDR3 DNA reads TGCGCCAGCAGCTACGGCGGACAGCCTGAAGCTTTCTTT. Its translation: CASSYGGQPEAFF.